These 12 T cell receptor beta chains were all obtained from the same sample, sequenced in a study of Ad26.COV2.S vaccination and SARS-CoV-2 variants. Assay: immunoSEQ multiplex PCR; the TCRdb copy retains only in-frame clones and omits some. Of more than 300,000 clones in the sample, around 85% are singletons; the top ten hold under 2.5%. Sample treatment: roughly 19 received Ad26.COV2.S at low or high dose, single or two shots; about 5 received placebo; per-sample allocation not given. Day 63 following the first vaccine or placebo injection was when the samples were taken. The source material was peripheral blood, sampled in a trial of Ad26.COV2.S vaccine versus placebo. The receptor set was obtained from a person between 18 and 60 years old who received the Ad26.COV2.S COVID-19 vaccine or a placebo.

In this sample, this clone turned up once. The chain links TRBV9 to TRBJ1-5, with TRBD1 matching 11 bases. The CDR3 is 15 amino acids. CDR1 and CDR2 from the germline V gene are SGDLS and YYNGEE. The J segment lost 7 bases and the V segment lost 3 bases, leaving 6 bases of the junction unmatched. This CDR3 is CASSAGTGGSQPQHF. The CDR3 DNA is TGTGCCAGCAGCGCCGGGACAGGGGGTTCGCAGCCCCAGCATTTT.

This clone has a handful of counts. The same CDR3 arises from other DNA sequences in this sample as well. The chain employs TRBV7-3 and TRBJ2-2; D is ambiguous. Trimming stripped 5 bases from V and 6 bases from J, with 7 bases between. Germline CDR1 is SGHTA and CDR2 is FQGTGA. This CDR3 is built from 12 residues. CDR3 amino acids: CASSTPAGELFF. CDR3 DNA: TGTGCCAGCAGCACGCCCGCCGGGGAGCTGTTTTTT.

The V gene is TRBV2, the J gene TRBJ2-1; D unresolved. Germline V gene lookup returns CDR1 SNHLY and CDR2 FYNNEI. The CDR3 consists of 15 residues. Deletions cut 4 bases from V and 4 bases from J, with 14 bases between. The CDR3 spells CASSAEDPAYNEQFF. As DNA, the CDR3 is TGTGCCAGCAGTGCAGAGGATCCAGCTTACAATGAGCAGTTCTTC.

V and J are TRBV10-3 and TRBJ1-5, with a weak D call TRBD1 (6 bases). Germline V gives CDR1 ENHRY, CDR2 SYGVKD. Trimming removed 3 bases at V and 4 bases at J, with 10 bases between. The CDR3 length is 14 residues. This CDR3 is CAISERGGNQPQHF. CDR3 DNA: TGTGCCATCAGTGAACGAGGGGGTAATCAGCCCCAGCATTTT.

This clone is termed medium-sized. The CDR3 region has the DNA TGTGCCAGCAGCGATGTTAAGGAGGGGCGGGATGAAAAACTGTTTTTT. Encoded protein: CASSDVKEGRDEKLFF. V gene TRBV4-2 combines with J gene TRBJ1-4; perhaps TRBD1 as D (5 bases). Germline loops: CDR1 LGHNA, CDR2 YNFKEQ. This CDR3 has 16 amino acids. V gave up 5 bases and J gave up 6 bases, with 19 bases separating them.

DNA for the CDR3: TGTGCCAGCTCACGCTCCGGGACAGGGGGCAGCTACGAGCAGTACTTC. Its protein is CASSRSGTGGSYEQYF. The chain is built from TRBV18 and TRBJ2-7; 12 positions match TRBD1. CDR1 is KGHSH and CDR2 is LQKENI in the germline V gene. The J segment lost 3 bases and the V segment lost 4 bases, leaving 7 bases of the junction unmatched. The CDR3 has 16 amino acids.

The rearrangement joins TRBV7-6 to TRBJ2-3; D gene ambiguous. The CDR3 sequence is 14 residues long. The germline V gene has CDR1 SGHVS and CDR2 FNYEAQ. V lost 2 bases to trimming and J lost 0 bases, with 6 bases between them. The CDR3 DNA sequence: TGTGCCAGCAGCTTATTTCATAGCACAGATACGCAGTATTTT. The encoded protein is CASSLFHSTDTQYF.

The gene calls are TRBV4-2 and TRBJ2-7, with 7 nucleotides matching TRBD1. Germline CDR1 LGHNA, CDR2 YNFKEQ. CDR3 size: 15 residues. V trimming: 4 bases; J trimming: 1 base; junction bases outside the gene matches: 7. This CDR3 reads CASSLQWDSSYEQYF. The CDR3 coding sequence is TGTGCCAGCAGCCTCCAATGGGACAGTTCCTACGAGCAGTACTTC.

DNA of the CDR3: TGTGCCAGCAGCCCGATACGCCGGGACCTCAACACCGGGGAGCTGTTTTTT. Translation: CASSPIRRDLNTGELFF. The genes are TRBV14 and TRBJ2-2; D is possibly TRBD1 or TRBD2 (5 bases each). V was cut by 4 bases and J by 2 bases, with 17 bases left in between. The germline CDR1 and CDR2 sequences are SGHDN and FVKESK. The CDR3 has 17 amino acids.

The V gene is TRBV6-5, the J gene TRBJ2-7, with 12 bases identical to TRBD2. In germline, CDR1 is MNHEY, CDR2 SVGAGI. V gave up 7 bases and J gave up 0 bases; unmatched junction bases: 1. This CDR3 has 14 amino acids. CDR3 in amino acids: CASKLAGGSYEQYF. The CDR3 nucleotides read TGTGCCAGCAAACTAGCGGGGGGCTCCTACGAGCAGTACTTC.

V and J are TRBV19 and TRBJ1-5; D remains unclear. CDR3 length: 13 amino acids. Trimming took 5 bases from V and 0 from J, leaving 5 bases between them. Germline lookup yields CDR1 LNHDA and CDR2 SQIVND (reference sequence). The CDR3 DNA is TGTGCCAGTAGTCCGGATAGCAATCAGCCCCAGCATTTT. It translates to CASSPDSNQPQHF.

This rearrangement joins TRBV7-9 to TRBJ2-1; 7 nucleotides match TRBD1. This CDR3 comprises 15 residues. CDR1 SEHNR and CDR2 FQNEAQ come from the germline V gene (reference sequence). V was pared by 3 bases and J by 4 bases, with 6 bases of the junction left unmatched. The CDR3 spells CASSFSAGGYNEQFF. The CDR3 nucleotides are TGTGCCAGCAGCTTCTCGGCAGGGGGTTACAATGAGCAGTTCTTC. The variable domain in full, with the rest retrieved from reference TRBV7-9 and TRBJ2-1, is DTGVSQNPRHKITKRGQNVTFRCDPISEHNRLYWYRQTLGQGPEFLTYFQNEAQLEKSRLLSDRFSAERPKGSFSTLEIQRTEQGDSAMYLCASSFSAGGYNEQFFGPGTRLTVL.